This T cell receptor (beta chain) came from a study of PD-1 and CTLA-4 blockade in melanoma (dated by TCRdb to 2020 to 2023). For the study in its entirety: In patients with melanoma, the researchers looked at the effects of CTLA-4 blockade versus PD-1 blockade on the CD8 T cell response that was melanoma-reactive.

To prepare the library, the immunoSEQ multiplex PCR assay was applied. Held by TCRdb, this immuneACCESS table contains in-frame sequences only and omits some clones. Under half of the omission traces to an unresolved V gene where checked; the cause of the rest is unknown. The sample table contains roughly 30,000 clones; only one count was recorded for roughly 90% of them. The ten biggest clones cover roughly 9% of the sample. In its sample, this clone was seen once. What this receptor recognizes is not known. Base-call qualities are not available, and no considerably larger clone is one nucleotide away. V is clipped by 0 bases and J by 9 bases, and the sequence between their germline boundaries is 6 bases long. The germline V gene (reference sequence) sets CDR1 to DFQATT and CDR2 to SNEGSKA. The CDR3 numbers 10 residues from cysteine through phenylalanine. Only CDR3 DNA is held: 30 bases, read in frame from base 1.

The clonotype was recovered from a human donor with melanoma. The starting material was CD8+ T cells from peripheral blood, obtained from a patient given anti-PD-1 treatment. The V and J genes are TRBV20-1 and TRBJ2-7; the D gene lacks a confident call. The CDR3 sequence is CSARDGRQYF. The nucleotides are TGCAGTGCTAGAGATGGACGGCAGTACTTC.